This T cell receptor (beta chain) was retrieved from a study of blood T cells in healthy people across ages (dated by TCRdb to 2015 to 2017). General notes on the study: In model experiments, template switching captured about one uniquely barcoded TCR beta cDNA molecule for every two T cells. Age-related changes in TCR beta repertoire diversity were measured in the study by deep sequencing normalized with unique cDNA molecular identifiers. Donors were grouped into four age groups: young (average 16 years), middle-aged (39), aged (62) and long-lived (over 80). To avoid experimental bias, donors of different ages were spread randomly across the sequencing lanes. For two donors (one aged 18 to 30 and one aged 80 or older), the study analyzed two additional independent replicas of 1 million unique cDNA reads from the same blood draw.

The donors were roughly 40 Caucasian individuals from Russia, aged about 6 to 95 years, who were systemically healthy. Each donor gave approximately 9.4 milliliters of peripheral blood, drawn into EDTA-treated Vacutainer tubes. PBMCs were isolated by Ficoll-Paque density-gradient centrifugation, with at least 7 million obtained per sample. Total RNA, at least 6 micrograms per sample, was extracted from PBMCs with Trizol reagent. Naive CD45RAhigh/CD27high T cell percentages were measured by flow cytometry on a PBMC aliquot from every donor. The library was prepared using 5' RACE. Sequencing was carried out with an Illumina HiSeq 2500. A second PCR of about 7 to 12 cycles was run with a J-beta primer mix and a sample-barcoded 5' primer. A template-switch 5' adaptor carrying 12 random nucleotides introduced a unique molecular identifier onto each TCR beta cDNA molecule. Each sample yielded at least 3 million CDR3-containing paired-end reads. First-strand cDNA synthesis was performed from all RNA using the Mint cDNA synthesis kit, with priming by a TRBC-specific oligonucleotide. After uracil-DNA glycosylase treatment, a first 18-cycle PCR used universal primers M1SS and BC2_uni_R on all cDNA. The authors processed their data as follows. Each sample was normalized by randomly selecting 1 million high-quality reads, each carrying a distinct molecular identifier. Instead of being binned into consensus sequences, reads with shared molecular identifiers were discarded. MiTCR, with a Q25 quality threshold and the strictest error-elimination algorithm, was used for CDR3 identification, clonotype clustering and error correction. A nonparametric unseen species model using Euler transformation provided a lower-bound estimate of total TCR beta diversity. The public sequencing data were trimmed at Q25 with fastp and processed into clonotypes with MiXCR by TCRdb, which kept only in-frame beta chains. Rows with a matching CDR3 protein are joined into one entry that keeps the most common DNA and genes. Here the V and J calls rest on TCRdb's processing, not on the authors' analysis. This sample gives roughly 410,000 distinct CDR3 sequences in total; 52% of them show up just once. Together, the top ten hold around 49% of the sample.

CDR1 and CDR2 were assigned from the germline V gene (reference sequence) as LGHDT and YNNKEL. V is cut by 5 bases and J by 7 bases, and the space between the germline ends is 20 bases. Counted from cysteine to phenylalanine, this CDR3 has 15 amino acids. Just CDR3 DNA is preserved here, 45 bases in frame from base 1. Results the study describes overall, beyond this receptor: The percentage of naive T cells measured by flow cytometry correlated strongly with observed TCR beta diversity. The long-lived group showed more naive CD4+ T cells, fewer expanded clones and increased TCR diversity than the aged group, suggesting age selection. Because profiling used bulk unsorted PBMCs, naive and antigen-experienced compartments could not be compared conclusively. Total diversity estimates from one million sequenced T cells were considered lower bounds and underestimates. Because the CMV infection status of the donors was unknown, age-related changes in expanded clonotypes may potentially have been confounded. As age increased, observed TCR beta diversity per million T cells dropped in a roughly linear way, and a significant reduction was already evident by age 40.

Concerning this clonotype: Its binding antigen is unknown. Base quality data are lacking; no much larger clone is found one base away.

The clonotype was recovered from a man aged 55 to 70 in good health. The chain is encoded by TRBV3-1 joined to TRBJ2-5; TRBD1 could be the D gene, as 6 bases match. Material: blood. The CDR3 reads CASSSDSAGPRTQYF. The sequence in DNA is TGTGCCAGCAGCTCGGACAGTGCCGGACCAAGGACCCAGTACTTC.